The next 4 T cell receptor beta chains were all read from a single sample in a study of hypomethylating agent response in myelodysplastic syndrome. Assay used: immunoSEQ multiplex PCR; TCRdb lists only in-frame clones, some missing. This table has around 4,500 clones, around four fifths appearing once. Sample: bone marrow, taken before or after starting hypomethylating agent treatment for myelodysplastic syndrome (not recorded which). Receptors were obtained from a human donor with myelodysplastic syndrome.

The V call is TRBV5-1, the J call TRBJ2-7; D possibly corresponds to TRBD1 (6 bases). Trimming cost V 4 bases and J 2 bases, with 13 bases left between them. The CDR3 extends over 14 amino acids. In germline, CDR1 is SGHRS, CDR2 YFSETQ. This CDR3 reads CASSVRGPAYEQYF. The DNA for the CDR3 is TGCGCCAGCAGCGTCAGGGGTCCGGCCTACGAGCAGTACTTC.

The genes are TRBV7-9 and TRBJ1-2, with D unresolved. The germline V gene has CDR1 SEHNR and CDR2 FQNEAQ (reference sequence). With 4 bases removed from V and 2 bases from J, the gap between germline ends came to 11 bases. The CDR3 loop spans 14 amino acids. The CDR3 bases are TGTGCCAGCAGCTCCCGGGCCTCCAACTATGGCTACACCTTC. Protein product: CASSSRASNYGYTF.

The genes are TRBV9 and TRBJ2-7; perhaps D is TRBD1 or TRBD2 (5 bases each). Per germline, CDR1 SGDLS and CDR2 YYNGEE. With 3 bases removed from V and 2 bases from J, the gap between germline ends came to 15 bases. The CDR3 is 15 amino acids. For the CDR3, the DNA is TGTGCCAGCAGCGCGGGACCTCACAAACCCTACGAGCAGTACTTC. It codes for CASSAGPHKPYEQYF.

The J gene is TRBJ2-4, the V gene TRBV18; D is unclear. Trimming took 3 bases from V and 0 from J, leaving 15 bases between them. The CDR3 length is 17 residues. Germline-derived CDR1 and CDR2 are KGHSH and LQKENI. CDR3 sequence: CASSPPWAALAKNIQYF. As DNA, the CDR3 is TGTGCCAGCTCACCCCCTTGGGCAGCTCTAGCCAAAAACATTCAGTACTTC.